Detailed here is one TCR beta chain. Its matching antigen is unknown. This CDR3 has 13 residues. Germline loops: CDR1 SGHTA, CDR2 FQGTGA. Trimming removed 5 bases at V and 4 bases at J, with 11 bases between. Within the ViraFEST assay, antigen-specific CD4+ T cells underwent expansion with viral peptide pools prior to sequencing. The culture ran for 10 days before CD4+ T cells were isolated. No vaccinee had earlier SARS-CoV-2 infection, and nucleocapsid antibodies were negative. These data come from a study of vaccination effects on CD4 cells after COVID-19. Clones were sequenced by immunoSEQ multiplex PCR, and TCRdb holds only the in-frame ones, with some missing. Here the sample spans some 41,000 clones, around 78% being singletons.

Sequenced here: CD4+ T cells from PBMCs cultured with SARS-CoV-2 spike peptides, sampled before COVID-19 vaccination. The chain uses TRBV7-3 and TRBJ2-5; D is perhaps TRBD1 or TRBD2 (6 bases each). This sequence was found in a human donor who received a COVID-19 vaccine. This CDR3 is CASSKQGGETQYF. The CDR3 nucleotides read TGTGCCAGCAGCAAACAGGGAGGAGAGACCCAGTACTTC. The whole variable domain, remainder taken from reference TRBV7-3 and TRBJ2-5, is GAGVSQTPSNKVTEKGKYVELRCDPISGHTALYWYRQSLGQGPEFLIYFQGTGAADDSGLPNDRFFAVRPEGSVSTLKIQRTERGDSAVYLCASSKQGGETQYFGPGTRLLVL.